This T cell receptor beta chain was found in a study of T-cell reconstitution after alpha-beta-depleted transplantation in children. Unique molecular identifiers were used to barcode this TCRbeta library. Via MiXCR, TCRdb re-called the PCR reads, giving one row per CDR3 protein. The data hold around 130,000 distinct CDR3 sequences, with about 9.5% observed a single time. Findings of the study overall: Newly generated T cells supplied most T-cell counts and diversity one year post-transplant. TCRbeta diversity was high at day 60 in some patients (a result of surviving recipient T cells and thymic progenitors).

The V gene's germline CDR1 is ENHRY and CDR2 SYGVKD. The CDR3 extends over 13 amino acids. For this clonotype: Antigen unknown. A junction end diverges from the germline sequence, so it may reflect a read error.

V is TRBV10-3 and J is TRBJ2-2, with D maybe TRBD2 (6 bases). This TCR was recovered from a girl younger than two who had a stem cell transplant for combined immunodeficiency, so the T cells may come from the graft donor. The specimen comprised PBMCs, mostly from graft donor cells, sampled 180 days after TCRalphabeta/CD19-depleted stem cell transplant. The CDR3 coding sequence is TGTGCCGCGATAGCGGCGAACACCGGGGAGCCGTTTTTT. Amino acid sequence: CAAIAANTGEPFF.